Listed below are T cell receptor beta chains from one sample, sequenced in a study of blood T cell repertoires in COVID-19. Using immunoSEQ multiplex PCR, the repertoire was profiled, and TCRdb retains in-frame clones only, with some absent. The sample carries tens of thousands of clones, 70% to 90% recorded once. Sequences were obtained from peripheral blood. The receptors come from a man aged 55 to 70 with acute or convalescent COVID-19. Both conserved end residues are part of each CDR3. The order of the fields is clone size, J gene, D gene, V gene, CDR3 DNA, CDR3 protein. A D gene is named only where the DNA matches it firmly. Only some rows state a clone size, as once, few, many or a class for expanded clones.

>-|TRBJ2-7|TRBD1|TRBV24-1
TGTGCCACCGGACAGGAGGACGAGCAGTACTTC
CATGQEDEQYF
>-|TRBJ2-1|TRBD1|TRBV10-3
TGTGCCATCAGTGAGCGGGACAGGGCGGATGAGCAGTTCTTC
CAISERDRADEQFF
>-|TRBJ1-1|TRBD1|TRBV27
TGTGCCAGCAGTACGGCAGGGGGCTTGGAAGCTTTCTTT
CASSTAGGLEAFF
>-|TRBJ2-2|TRBD1|TRBV5-1
TGCGCCAGCAGCTTGGGCGGGACAGGGCGGACCGGGGAGCTGTTTTTT
CASSLGGTGRTGELFF
>-|TRBJ2-3|TRBD2|TRBV18
TGTGCCAGCTCACCCGGGACTAGCGGCTTATCAGATACGCAGTATTTT
CASSPGTSGLSDTQYF
>medium-sized|TRBJ1-6|-|TRBV5-1
TGCGCCAGCAGCTTGGAGGGAGGATTTAATTCACCCCTCCACTTT
CASSLEGGFNSPLHF
>once|TRBJ2-3|TRBD1|TRBV5-1
TGCGCCAGCAGCTCTCCGGGACAGGGGATATCAGATACGCAGTATTTT
CASSSPGQGISDTQYF
>-|TRBJ1-5|TRBD1|TRBV24-1
TGTGCCACCAGTGACCCGTCCGAGGGGGCGGGCAATCAGCCCCAGCATTTT
CATSDPSEGAGNQPQHF
>-|TRBJ1-6|-|TRBV6-4
TGTGCCAGCAGTCGGGGGGGAACCTATAATTCACCCCTCCACTTT
CASSRGGTYNSPLHF
>-|TRBJ1-1|-|TRBV18
TGTGCCAGCTCGGTTGGACAGAACACTGAAGCTTTCTTT
CASSVGQNTEAFF
>-|TRBJ1-2|TRBD1|TRBV7-9
TGTGCCAGCAGCTTAAAACAGGGGGATGATGGCTACACCTTC
CASSLKQGDDGYTF
>-|TRBJ1-2|TRBD1|TRBV30
TGTGCCTGGATCTCGGGACAGGGTCTCTATGGCTACACCTTC
CAWISGQGLYGYTF
>-|TRBJ2-7|-|TRBV12-3/TRBV12-4
TGTGCCAGCACCAAATTGGGGGGTAACGAGCAGTACTTC
CASTKLGGNEQYF
>few|TRBJ2-5|TRBD1|TRBV6-2/TRBV6-3
TGTGCCAGCAGCCCCTTCGGACAGGCCTACGAGACCCAGTACTTC
CASSPFGQAYETQYF
>-|TRBJ2-7|-|TRBV6-1
TGTGCCAGCAGTGATAAGAGATCCTACGAGCAGTACTTC
CASSDKRSYEQYF
>-|TRBJ1-2|TRBD1|TRBV5-4
TGTGCCAGCAGCTTGGACAGGGGTAATGGCTACACCTTC
CASSLDRGNGYTF
>-|TRBJ2-1|TRBD2|TRBV5-6
TGTGCCAGCAGCTTGGCGGGGGGGCTTGGGAATGAGCAGTTCTTC
CASSLAGGLGNEQFF
>-|TRBJ2-4|TRBD2|TRBV18
TGTGCCAGCTCGCCGGGAGGCGGAAACATTCAGTACTTC
CASSPGGGNIQYF
>-|TRBJ1-1|TRBD1|TRBV19
TGTGCCAGCAGTAGGGACAGGGGGAACACTGAAGCTTTCTTT
CASSRDRGNTEAFF
>-|TRBJ1-4|-|TRBV6-5
TGTGCCAGCAGAACAGCAACTAATGAAAAACTGTTTTTT
CASRTATNEKLFF
>-|TRBJ1-5|TRBD1|TRBV6-2/TRBV6-3
TGTGCCAGCAGTGACAGGGGGCGATATCAGCCCCAGCATTTT
CASSDRGRYQPQHF
>-|TRBJ2-3|TRBD2|TRBV6-5
TGTGCCAGCAGCCTGGGACTAGCGGGGGGGCAGTATTTT
CASSLGLAGGQYF
>-|TRBJ2-7|-|TRBV2
TGTGCCGACAGCCGCGGGGTCGGGTCCTACGAGCAGTACTTC
CADSRGVGSYEQYF
>-|TRBJ1-2|TRBD1|TRBV5-4
TGTGCCAGCAGCTTGGGACAGGGGGCAACTAACTATGGCTACACCTTC
CASSLGQGATNYGYTF
>-|TRBJ2-5|-|TRBV5-1
TGCGCCAGCAGCTGGAGGCAGTCCCAAGAGACCCAGTACTTC
CASSWRQSQETQYF
>once|TRBJ1-6|-|TRBV19
TGTGCCAGTAGTAGGGGGACTCTTAATTCACCCCTCCACTTT
CASSRGTLNSPLHF
>-|TRBJ1-4|-|TRBV14
TGTGCCAGCAGCCAAGTCCGGACACTGGAAAAACTGTTTTTT
CASSQVRTLEKLFF
>-|TRBJ1-2|-|TRBV11-2
TGTGCCAGCAGTCCCGACAGAACCAACGCAAGGGGCTACACCTTC
CASSPDRTNARGYTF
>-|TRBJ1-1|-|TRBV6-6
TGTGCCAGCAGCCAACCGGGAACTGAAGCTTTCTTT
CASSQPGTEAFF
>-|TRBJ1-1|-|TRBV29-1
TGCAGTGAGGGGACTCCGAACACTGAAGCTTTCTTT
CSEGTPNTEAFF
>-|TRBJ2-1|-|TRBV6-5
TGTGCCAGCAACAACGCAGGCCGGTCCTACAATGAGCAGTTCTTC
CASNNAGRSYNEQFF
>-|TRBJ1-1|-|TRBV10-3
TGTGCCATCAGTGAGTCGACAGGAAAGACTGAAGCTTTCTTT
CAISESTGKTEAFF
>-|TRBJ1-3|TRBD1|TRBV7-9
TGTGCCAGCAGCGCAGGGGGTTCGGGAAACACCATATATTTT
CASSAGGSGNTIYF
>-|TRBJ2-5|TRBD2|TRBV7-7
TGTGCCAGCAGCTTAAGCAGCGGGGGGCCTTTAGAGACCCAGTACTTC
CASSLSSGGPLETQYF
>once|TRBJ1-2|-|TRBV2
TGTGCCAGCCGGGGACTAGGAGGCTACACCTTC
CASRGLGGYTF
>-|TRBJ2-1|TRBD2|TRBV18
TGTGCCAGCTCACCAGCGGGGGGGTACAATGAGCAGTTCTTC
CASSPAGGYNEQFF
>-|TRBJ1-5|TRBD1|TRBV30
TGTGCCTGGAGCGGGGGGACAGGGGGTTGGGATAGCAATCAGCCCCAGCATTTT
CAWSGGTGGWDSNQPQHF
>-|TRBJ2-3|TRBD2|TRBV6-6
TGTGCCACCAAAGCGGGGGGGGAGTTTGCTACGCAGTATTTT
CATKAGGEFATQYF
>-|TRBJ2-1|-|TRBV7-9
TGTGCCAGCAGGGCTGGTTCCTACAATGAGCAGTTCTTC
CASRAGSYNEQFF
>once|TRBJ2-3|TRBD2|TRBV24-1
TGTGCCACCAGTGACCCTCGCGGGGGGTCAGATACGCAGTATTTT
CATSDPRGGSDTQYF
>-|TRBJ1-2|TRBD1|TRBV28
TGTGCCAGCAGTCCTCCTGGACAGGGTCTAGATGGCTACACCTTC
CASSPPGQGLDGYTF
>-|TRBJ2-7|TRBD1|TRBV3-1/TRBV3-2
TGTGCCAGCAGCCCGTCCGGACAGGGACTCTACGAGCAGTACTTC
CASSPSGQGLYEQYF
>-|TRBJ2-7|TRBD1|TRBV9
TGTGCCAGCAGCGGGACAGGGACGCTCGACGAGCAGTACTTC
CASSGTGTLDEQYF
>-|TRBJ1-1|-|TRBV19
TGTGCCAGTAGTGATTTGGGGCTGAACACTGAAGCTTTCTTT
CASSDLGLNTEAFF
>-|TRBJ1-1|TRBD1|TRBV11-2
TGTGCCAGCAGCCCACAGACAGGGTGGGCGTTTACAAACACTGAAGCTTTCTTT
CASSPQTGWAFTNTEAFF
>medium-sized|TRBJ2-2|-|TRBV5-5
TGTGCCAGCAGCCGACAGGTCGCGAACACCGGGGAGCTGTTTTTT
CASSRQVANTGELFF
>-|TRBJ1-3|-|TRBV9
TGTGCCAGCAGCGTAGCTTTGGAGAGGTTGGGGAGCTCTGGAAACACCATATATTTT
CASSVALERLGSSGNTIYF
>-|TRBJ1-5|TRBD1|TRBV19
TGTGCCAGTAGTACCGACAGGGTAGGTCAGCCCCAGCATTTT
CASSTDRVGQPQHF
>-|TRBJ2-3|-|TRBV9
TGTGCCAGCAGCGCGACGGCGGCCGTAACAGATACGCAGTATTTT
CASSATAAVTDTQYF
>-|TRBJ1-3|TRBD1|TRBV6-5
TGTGCCAGCAAAAGGACAGGGAGAAACACCATATATTTT
CASKRTGRNTIYF
>-|TRBJ1-6|-|TRBV6-5
TGTGCCAGCAGTTGGGACACTAATTCACCCCTCCACTTT
CASSWDTNSPLHF
>once|TRBJ1-1|-|TRBV19
TGTGCCAGTAGTATAGAAATCTGGAGGGACTACACTGAAGCTTTCTTT
CASSIEIWRDYTEAFF
>-|TRBJ2-1|-|TRBV5-6
TGTGCCAGCAGCTTACCCAGGGATGGGAATGAGCAGTTCTTC
CASSLPRDGNEQFF
>-|TRBJ1-3|-|TRBV5-4
TGTGCCAGCAGGGGGGACTTGACAGTTGGAAACACCATATATTTT
CASRGDLTVGNTIYF
>-|TRBJ2-1|-|TRBV29-1
TGCAGCGTTGAAGGCCGGGGACAAAGAGGGTACAATGAGCAATTCTTC
CSVEGRGQRGYNEQFF
>-|TRBJ2-2|-|TRBV30
TGTGCCTGGAATAGGGGTCCCGGGGAGCTGTTTTTT
CAWNRGPGELFF
>-|TRBJ2-2|-|TRBV9
TGTGCCAGCAGCGTTTGGGACACCCCCAAGAACACCGGGGAGCTGTTTTTT
CASSVWDTPKNTGELFF
>-|TRBJ1-5|TRBD1|TRBV7-8
TGTGCCAGCAGCTTAGTGGGACAGGGTTTCAGCAATCAGCCCCAGCATTTT
CASSLVGQGFSNQPQHF